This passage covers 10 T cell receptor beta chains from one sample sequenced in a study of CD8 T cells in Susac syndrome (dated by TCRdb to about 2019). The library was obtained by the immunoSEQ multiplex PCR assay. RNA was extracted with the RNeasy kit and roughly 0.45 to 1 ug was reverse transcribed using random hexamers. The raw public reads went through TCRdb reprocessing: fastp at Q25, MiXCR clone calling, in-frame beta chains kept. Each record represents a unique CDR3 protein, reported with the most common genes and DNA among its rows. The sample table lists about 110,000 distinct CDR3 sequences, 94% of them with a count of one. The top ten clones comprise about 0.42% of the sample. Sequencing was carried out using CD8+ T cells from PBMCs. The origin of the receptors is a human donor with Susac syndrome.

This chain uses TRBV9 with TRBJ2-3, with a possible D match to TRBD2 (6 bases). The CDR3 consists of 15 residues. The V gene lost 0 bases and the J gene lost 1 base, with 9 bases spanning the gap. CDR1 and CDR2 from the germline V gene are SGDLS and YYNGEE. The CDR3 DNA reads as TGTGCCAGCAGCGTAGGCGGCGGGGGCACAGATACGCAGTATTTT. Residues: CASSVGGGGTDTQYF. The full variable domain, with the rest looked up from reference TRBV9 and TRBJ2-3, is DSGVTQTPKHLITATGQRVTLRCSPRSGDLSVYWYQQSLDQGLQFLIQYYNGEERAKGNILERFSAQQFPDLHSELNLSSLELGDSALYFCASSVGGGGTDTQYFGPGTRLTVL.

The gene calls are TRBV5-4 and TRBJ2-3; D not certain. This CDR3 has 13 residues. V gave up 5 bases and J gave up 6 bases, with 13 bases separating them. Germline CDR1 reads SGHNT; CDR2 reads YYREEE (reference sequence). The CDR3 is CASRDRASDTQYF. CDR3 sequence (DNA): TGTGCCAGCAGAGACCGGGCTTCGGATACGCAGTATTTT.

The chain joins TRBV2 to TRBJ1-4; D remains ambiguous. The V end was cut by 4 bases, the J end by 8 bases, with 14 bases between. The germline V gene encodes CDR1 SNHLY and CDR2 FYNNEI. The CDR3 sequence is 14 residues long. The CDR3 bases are TGTGCCAGCAGTGGATGGGAGCGAGGAGAAAAACTGTTTTTT. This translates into CASSGWERGEKLFF.

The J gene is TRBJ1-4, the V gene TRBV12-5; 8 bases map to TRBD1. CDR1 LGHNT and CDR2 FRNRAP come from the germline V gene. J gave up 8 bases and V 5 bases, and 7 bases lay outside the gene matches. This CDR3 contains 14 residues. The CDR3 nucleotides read TGTGCTAGTGGTCCCCAGGGGGCGGGCGAAAAACTGTTTTTT. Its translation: CASGPQGAGEKLFF. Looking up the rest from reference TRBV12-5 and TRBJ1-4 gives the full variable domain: DARVTQTPRHKVTEMGQEVTMRCQPILGHNTVFWYRQTMMQGLELLAYFRNRAPLDDSGMPKDRFSAEMPDATLATLKIQPSEPRDSAVYFCASGPQGAGEKLFFGSGTQLSVL.

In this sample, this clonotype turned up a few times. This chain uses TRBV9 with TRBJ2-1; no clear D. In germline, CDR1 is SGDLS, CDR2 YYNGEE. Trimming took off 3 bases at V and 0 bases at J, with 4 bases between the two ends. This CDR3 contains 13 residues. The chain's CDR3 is CASSGPSYNEQFF. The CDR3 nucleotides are TGTGCCAGCAGCGGGCCCTCCTACAATGAGCAGTTCTTC.

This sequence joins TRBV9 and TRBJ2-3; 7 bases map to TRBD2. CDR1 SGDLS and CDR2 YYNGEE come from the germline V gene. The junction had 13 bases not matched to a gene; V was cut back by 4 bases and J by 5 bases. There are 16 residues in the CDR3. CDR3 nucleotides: TGTGCCAGCAGCCCAAGGGAGGGCCGATCCTTAGATACGCAGTATTTT. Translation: CASSPREGRSLDTQYF.

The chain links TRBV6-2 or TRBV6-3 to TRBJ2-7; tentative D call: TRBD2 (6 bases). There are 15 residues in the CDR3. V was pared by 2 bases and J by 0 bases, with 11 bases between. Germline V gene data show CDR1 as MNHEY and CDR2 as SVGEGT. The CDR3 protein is CASSYPFGGSYEQYF. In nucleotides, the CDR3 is TGTGCCAGCAGTTACCCCTTCGGGGGCTCCTACGAGCAGTACTTC.

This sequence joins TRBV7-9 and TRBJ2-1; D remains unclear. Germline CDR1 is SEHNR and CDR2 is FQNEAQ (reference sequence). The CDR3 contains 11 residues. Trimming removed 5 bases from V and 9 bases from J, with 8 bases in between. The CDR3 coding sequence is TGTGCCAGCAGCCAAAGGAGTGAGCAGTTCTTC. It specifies CASSQRSEQFF.

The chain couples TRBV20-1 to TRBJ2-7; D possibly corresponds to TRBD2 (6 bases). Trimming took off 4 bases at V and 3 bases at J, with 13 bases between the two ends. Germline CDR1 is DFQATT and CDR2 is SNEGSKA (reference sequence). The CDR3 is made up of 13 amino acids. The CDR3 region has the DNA TGCAGTGCTAAGCCGCCGGGGGACTACGAGCAGTACTTC. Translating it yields CSAKPPGDYEQYF.

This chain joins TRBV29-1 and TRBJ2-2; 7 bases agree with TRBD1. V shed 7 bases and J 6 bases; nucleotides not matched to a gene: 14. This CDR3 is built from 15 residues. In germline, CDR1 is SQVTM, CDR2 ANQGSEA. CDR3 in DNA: TGCAGCGCCCTCGGACAGGCCGGGCGATCCGGGGAGCTGTTTTTT. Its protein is CSALGQAGRSGELFF.